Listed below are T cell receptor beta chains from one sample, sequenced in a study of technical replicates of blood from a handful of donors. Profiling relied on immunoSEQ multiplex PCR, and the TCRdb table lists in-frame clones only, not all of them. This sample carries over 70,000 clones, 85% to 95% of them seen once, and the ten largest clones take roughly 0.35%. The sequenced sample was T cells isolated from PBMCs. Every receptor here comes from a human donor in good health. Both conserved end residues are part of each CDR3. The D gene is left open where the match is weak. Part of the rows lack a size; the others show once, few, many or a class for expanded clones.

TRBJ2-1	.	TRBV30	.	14	CASSGGTLFNEQFF	TGTGCCTCTTCGGGTGGAACGTTGTTCAATGAGCAGTTCTTC
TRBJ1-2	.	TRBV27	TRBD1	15	CASSATGTGGWGYTF	TGTGCCAGCAGTGCGACCGGGACAGGGGGTTGGGGCTACACCTTC
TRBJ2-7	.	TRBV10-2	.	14	CASSVDREVYEQYF	TGCGCCAGCAGTGTAGATCGGGAAGTGTACGAGCAGTACTTC
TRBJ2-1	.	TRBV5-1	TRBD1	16	CASSLNSGQVYNEQFF	TGCGCCAGCAGCCTAAACTCGGGACAGGTCTACAATGAGCAGTTCTTC
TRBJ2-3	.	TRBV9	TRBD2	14	CASSASGVSDTQYF	TGTGCCAGCAGCGCTAGCGGGGTCTCAGATACGCAGTATTTT
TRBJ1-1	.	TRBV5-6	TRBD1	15	CASSLLGTGDTEAFF	TGTGCCAGCAGCTTGTTAGGGACAGGGGACACTGAAGCTTTCTTT
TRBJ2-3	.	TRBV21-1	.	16	CASSPSSGRKTDTQYF	TGTGCCAGCAGCCCAAGTAGCGGGAGAAAAACAGATACGCAGTATTTT
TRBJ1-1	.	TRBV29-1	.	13	CSVMGRMNTEAFF	TGCAGCGTTATGGGCAGGATGAACACTGAAGCTTTCTTT
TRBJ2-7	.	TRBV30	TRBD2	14	CAWSVRLAGDEQYF	TGTGCCTGGAGTGTTAGGCTAGCGGGAGACGAGCAGTACTTC
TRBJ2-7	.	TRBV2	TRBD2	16	CASSVGEAGGGSEQYF	TGTGCCAGCAGTGTTGGAGAAGCGGGAGGCGGGTCCGAGCAGTACTTC
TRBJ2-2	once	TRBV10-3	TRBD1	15	CAIRPDRVSSGELFF	TGTGCCATCAGACCGGACAGGGTATCATCGGGGGAGCTGTTTTTT
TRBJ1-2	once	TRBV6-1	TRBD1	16	CASSEIRGTAYYGYTF	TGTGCCAGCAGTGAAATCCGTGGGACAGCTTACTATGGCTACACCTTC
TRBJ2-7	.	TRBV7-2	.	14	CASSLRLGHFEQYF	TGTGCCAGCAGCTTACGATTAGGACATTTCGAGCAGTACTTC
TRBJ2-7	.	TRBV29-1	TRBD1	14	CSVAPGTGGHEQYF	TGCAGCGTTGCCCCAGGGACAGGGGGCCACGAGCAGTACTTC
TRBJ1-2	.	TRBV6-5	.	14	CASSYTEEGPGYTF	TGTGCCAGCAGTTACACCGAGGAGGGACCTGGCTACACCTTC
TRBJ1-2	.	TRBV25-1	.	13	CASSDGGIYGYTF	TGTGCCAGCAGTGATGGGGGCATCTATGGCTACACCTTC
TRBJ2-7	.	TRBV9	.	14	CASSVDPQGGYQYF	TGTGCCAGCAGCGTAGATCCCCAGGGGGGATACCAGTACTTC
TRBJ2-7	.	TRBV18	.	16	CASSTARVSSGYEQYF	TGTGCCAGCTCAACGGCGAGGGTGTCGAGTGGGTACGAGCAGTACTTC
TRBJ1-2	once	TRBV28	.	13	CASSLDRNYGYTF	TGTGCCAGCAGTTTAGACAGGAACTATGGCTACACCTTC
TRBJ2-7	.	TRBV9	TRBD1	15	CASSEGTGALYEQYF	TGTGCCAGCAGCGAGGGGACAGGGGCCCTCTACGAGCAGTACTTC
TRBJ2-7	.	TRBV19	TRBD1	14	CASSMGQGAGEQYF	TGTGCCAGTAGTATGGGACAGGGGGCCGGCGAGCAGTACTTC
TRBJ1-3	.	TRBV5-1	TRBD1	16	CASSSGQGLSGNTIYF	TGCGCCAGCAGCTCGGGACAGGGACTCTCTGGAAACACCATATATTTT
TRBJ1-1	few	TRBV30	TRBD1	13	CACNGQGGTEAFF	TGTGCCTGCAATGGACAGGGAGGCACTGAAGCTTTCTTT
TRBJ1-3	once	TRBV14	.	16	CASSQDVRVAGNTIYF	TGTGCCAGCAGCCAAGATGTGAGGGTTGCTGGAAACACCATATATTTT
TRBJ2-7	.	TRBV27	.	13	CASSPNLAYEQYF	TGTGCCAGCAGTCCGAACCTGGCTTACGAGCAGTACTTC
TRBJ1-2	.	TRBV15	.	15	CATSREVSDFYGYTF	TGTGCCACCAGCAGAGAGGTTTCAGATTTCTATGGCTACACCTTC
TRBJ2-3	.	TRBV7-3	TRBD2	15	CASSFALAGTDTQYF	TGTGCCAGCAGCTTCGCACTAGCGGGGACAGATACGCAGTATTTT
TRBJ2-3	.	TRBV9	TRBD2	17	CASSTGLAGGPTDTQYF	TGTGCCAGCAGCACGGGACTAGCGGGAGGGCCCACAGATACGCAGTATTTT
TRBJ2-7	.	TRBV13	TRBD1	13	CASSLGTGEEQYF	TGTGCCAGCAGCTTAGGAACAGGGGAAGAGCAGTACTTC
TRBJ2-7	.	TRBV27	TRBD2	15	CASFYPSGYSYEQYF	TGTGCCAGCTTTTACCCTAGCGGGTACTCCTACGAGCAGTACTTC